One and the same sample provided the 23 T cell receptor beta chains below, sequenced in a study of blood T cell repertoires in COVID-19. Repertoires were generated with immunoSEQ multiplex PCR, while TCRdb's copy carries only in-frame clones and drops some. The data show approximately 220,000 clones, with 75% to 90% seen just once and 18% held by the top ten. Sequenced sample: PBMCs or T cells enriched from blood (not recorded which). All receptors derive from a middle-aged man who had recovered from COVID-19.

The chain joins TRBV19 to TRBJ2-2; D gene uncertain. This CDR3 has 12 residues. Germline-derived CDR1 and CDR2 are LNHDA and SQIVND (reference sequence). The germline V and J ends were trimmed by 5 bases and 7 bases, with 8 bases remaining between them. CDR3 loop: CASSPRGGELFF. The CDR3 bases are TGTGCCAGTAGTCCGCGTGGCGGGGAGCTGTTTTTT.

The chain combines TRBV15 with TRBJ2-7, with 11 bases that match TRBD2. The CDR3 sequence is 15 residues long. Germline V gene lookup returns CDR1 LNHNV and CDR2 YYDKDF (reference sequence). Unmatched junction bases numbered 8, after V lost 5 bases and J lost 5 bases. CDR3 DNA: TGTGCCACCAGCTCTTCCGGGACTAGCGGCCACGAGCAGTACTTC. Protein sequence: CATSSSGTSGHEQYF.

This clone was seen only a few times. The chain combines TRBV4-1 with TRBJ2-7; the D is unclear. The CDR3 loop spans 12 amino acids. CDR1 is MGHRA and CDR2 is YSYEKL in the germline V gene. Trimming cost V 0 bases and J 3 bases, with 3 bases left between them. In DNA form, the CDR3 reads TGCGCCAGCAGCCAAGACCGCTACGAGCAGTACTTC. This gives the protein CASSQDRYEQYF.

This clone came up a few times. The V and J genes are TRBV3-1 (or the pseudogene TRBV3-2) and TRBJ2-1; 9 bases line up with TRBD1. CDR1 is LGHDT and CDR2 is YNNKEL in the germline V gene (reference sequence). The V and J ends lost 1 base and 8 bases, in that order; junction bases with no gene match: 9. This CDR3 is 16 amino acids long. The CDR3 DNA is TGTGCCAGCAGCCAAGTGAAAGGGACAGGGAGGCATGAGCAGTTCTTC. It codes for CASSQVKGTGRHEQFF.

The rearrangement links TRBV13 to TRBJ2-7, with 8 bases aligning to TRBD2. With V trimmed by 9 bases and J by 2 bases, 3 bases remained unmatched. The CDR3 has 12 residues. CDR1 is PRHDT, CDR2 FYEKMQ, per germline (reference sequence). CDR3 loop: CASRGGTYEQYF. CDR3 DNA: TGTGCCAGTCGGGGGGGTACCTACGAGCAGTACTTC.

The chain's CDR3 is CATRGGLTRDTQYF. CDR3 DNA: TGTGCCACCAGGGGGGGACTGACGAGGGATACGCAGTATTTT. V gene TRBV15 combines with J gene TRBJ2-3; TRBD2 might be the D (6 bases). CDR3 size: 14 residues. V shed 6 bases and J shed 6 bases, with 16 bases lying between them. Germline V CDR1 and CDR2: LNHNV, YYDKDF (reference sequence).

This chain connects TRBV7-2 to TRBJ1-6; tentatively, D is TRBD1 (5 bases). The CDR3 loop spans 17 amino acids. Trimming took off 5 bases at V and 9 bases at J, with 23 bases between the two ends. Germline loops: CDR1 SGHTA, CDR2 FQGNSA. The CDR3 nucleotides are TGTGCCAGCAGCGGGGCATCCTCGGGACTCTGGCGTTCACCCCTCCACTTT. It specifies CASSGASSGLWRSPLHF.

The V and J genes are TRBV6-2 or TRBV6-3 and TRBJ1-2; D unclear. Trimming removed 2 bases at V and 4 bases at J, with 11 bases between. Germline lookup yields CDR1 MNHEY and CDR2 SVGEGT. The CDR3 sequence is 14 residues long. The CDR3 spells CASSYDGISYGYTF. The DNA of the CDR3 is TGTGCCAGCAGTTACGATGGCATTTCCTATGGCTACACCTTC.

V is TRBV4-2 and J is TRBJ2-7, with 8 bases matching TRBD1. Per the germline V gene, CDR1 is LGHNA and CDR2 is YNFKEQ. The trim removed 1 base at V and 5 bases at J, leaving 7 bases unmatched. CDR3 size: 15 residues. CDR3 DNA: TGTGCCAGCAGCCAAGGGACCAGGACAGGGAACGAGCAGTACTTC. Its protein product is CASSQGTRTGNEQYF.

The sample holds one count of this clone. The chain is built from TRBV4-2 and TRBJ1-2, with D possibly matching TRBD1 (5 bases). This CDR3 has 16 residues. V dropped 4 bases and J dropped 3 bases, with 18 bases sitting between them. Germline assignment: CDR1 LGHNA and CDR2 YNFKEQ. The CDR3 coding sequence is TGTGCCAGCAGCCCTTTCGTGGGCAGGGTGCACTATGGCTACACCTTC. Encoded protein: CASSPFVGRVHYGYTF.

This clone was counted only a few times. This chain joins TRBV5-1 and TRBJ2-1, with 8 bases lining up with TRBD2. Per the germline V gene, CDR1 is SGHRS and CDR2 is YFSETQ. This CDR3 has 16 amino acids. The trim removed 1 base at V and 8 bases at J, leaving 11 bases unmatched. CDR3 protein: CASSLSSGRLVDEQFF. In nucleotides, the CDR3 is TGCGCCAGCAGCTTGTCCAGCGGGAGATTGGTGGATGAGCAGTTCTTC.

V is TRBV27 and J is TRBJ2-7; D is perhaps TRBD2 (5 bases). Germline CDR1 and CDR2: MNHEY and SMNVEV (reference sequence). The CDR3 sequence is 14 residues long. With 6 bases removed from V and 2 bases from J, the gap between germline ends came to 14 bases. CDR3 sequence: CASSLSAPPYEQYF. The CDR3 coding sequence is TGTGCCAGCAGCCTTAGCGCCCCGCCCTACGAGCAGTACTTC.

The chain uses TRBV6-2 or TRBV6-3 and TRBJ1-5, with D possibly matching TRBD1 (6 bases). Germline V lookup: CDR1 MNHEY, CDR2 SVGEGT. The CDR3 extends over 13 amino acids. V was shortened by 2 bases and J by 14 bases, with 16 bases between the two germline ends. CDR3: CASSYTTGSFEHF. The DNA of the CDR3 is TGTGCCAGCAGTTACACTACAGGGAGCTTTGAGCATTTT.

The chain has TRBV6-1 and TRBJ2-7; tentatively, D is TRBD1 (6 bases). V was cut by 3 bases and J by 2 bases, with 14 bases left in between. CDR3 size: 15 residues. Germline V gene data show CDR1 as MNHNS and CDR2 as SASEGT. CDR3 coding DNA: TGTGCCAGCAGTGATAGGGCAGGGGTACCCTACGAGCAGTACTTC. Translated, it gives CASSDRAGVPYEQYF.

V and J are TRBV4-3 and TRBJ1-4; D unclear. Germline values: CDR1 LGHNA, CDR2 YSLEER. The CDR3 consists of 15 residues. With 2 bases removed from V and 3 bases from J, the gap between germline ends came to 10 bases. The CDR3 protein is CASSQTRSANEKLFF. In DNA, the CDR3 is TGCGCCAGCAGCCAAACCCGTAGTGCTAATGAAAAACTGTTTTTT.

The chain joins TRBV7-2 to TRBJ1-5, with a weak D call TRBD1 (5 bases). The CDR3 runs 13 residues. The ends were cut back, 4 bases at V and 2 bases at J, with 6 bases in the middle. Per germline, CDR1 SGHTA and CDR2 FQGNSA. In DNA form, the CDR3 reads TGTGCCAGCAGCTCGACAGGCAATCAGCCCCAGCATTTT. Translated, it gives CASSSTGNQPQHF.

The chain recombines TRBV27 with TRBJ2-7; 8 nucleotides align to TRBD2. After removal of 2 bases from V and 2 bases from J, the junction contained 8 bases not matched to a gene. Germline V gives CDR1 MNHEY, CDR2 SMNVEV (reference sequence). This CDR3 has 16 residues. The CDR3 nucleotides are TGTGCCAGCAGTTTAAGACCTAGCGGGTGGCCCTACGAGCAGTACTTC. Protein sequence: CASSLRPSGWPYEQYF.

The rearrangement links TRBV6-5 to TRBJ2-7, with D possibly matching TRBD2 (5 bases). This CDR3 contains 13 residues. Trimming took off 8 bases at V and 3 bases at J, with 14 bases between the two ends. From germline, CDR1 is MNHEY and CDR2 SVGAGI. The CDR3 DNA is TGTGCCAGCGAACCGAGCGGAGTCTACGAGCAGTACTTC. Protein sequence: CASEPSGVYEQYF.

CDR3 sequence reads: CASSLNGEVGYTF. The CDR3, as DNA: TGTGCCAGCAGCTTAAACGGTGAGGTTGGCTACACCTTC. The chain couples TRBV11-3 to TRBJ1-2; D unclear. The germline CDR1 and CDR2 sequences are SGHNT and YENEEA. V lost 2 bases, J lost 7 bases, and 11 bases lay in between. The CDR3 covers 13 residues.

The CDR3 bases are TGTGCCTGGACCAGCGGGAGAAGCTCCTACGAGCAGTACTTC. It translates to CAWTSGRSSYEQYF. This chain connects TRBV30 to TRBJ2-7; TRBD2 matches 8 bases. Germline V gene data show CDR1 as GTSNPN and CDR2 as SVGIG (reference sequence). The CDR3 runs to 14 residues. J was trimmed by 0 bases and V by 4 bases; bases with no gene match: 5.

This clone was seen a single time. The V call is TRBV14, the J call TRBJ1-2, with 7 bases identical to TRBD1. The V gene's germline CDR1 is SGHDN and CDR2 FVKESK. V lost 4 bases to trimming and J lost 4 bases; unmatched junction nucleotides: 6. This CDR3 region has 14 residues. This CDR3 reads CASSPSDRIYGYTF. The CDR3 nucleotides are TGTGCCAGCAGCCCCTCGGACAGGATCTATGGCTACACCTTC.

V usage is TRBV5-5 and J usage is TRBJ1-2; D call uncertain. CDR3 length: 12 residues. V lost 4 bases and J 5 bases, leaving 9 bases between the germline ends. CDR1 is SGHKS and CDR2 is YYEKEE in the germline V gene (reference sequence). DNA for the CDR3: TGTGCCAGCAGCCAGCAGCGATATGGCTACACCTTC. Its translation: CASSQQRYGYTF.

This chain links TRBV10-2 with TRBJ2-1; D not resolved. Germline V gene sequence: CDR1 WSHSY, CDR2 SAAADI. The V and J ends lost 11 bases and 4 bases respectively, with 15 bases between them. The CDR3 is 13 amino acids. As DNA, the CDR3 is TGCGCCGGCGGAACGACGGCTTACAATGAGCAGTTCTTC. This sequence encodes CAGGTTAYNEQFF.